These T cell receptor beta chains were read from a single sample in a study of T-cell memory formation after mild COVID-19. MiXCR, run by TCRdb on the 5' RACE reads, gives a single entry per CDR3 protein. This sample has about 470,000 distinct CDR3 sequences; approximately 25% occur once, and the top ten carry around 12%. The sequenced sample consisted of PBMCs or a T cell subset sorted from them (not recorded which). Receptor source: an adult woman who had mild COVID-19 (a few samples of this study predate the infection). Cell type and time point are not known. CDR3s include the opening cysteine and the closing phenylalanine or tryptophan. The D gene is left open where the match is weak. Expanded clones get a size class; other rows say once, few or many, or leave the size out.

d_call,j_call,v_call,clone_size,cdr3_aa,cdr3_nt
.,TRBJ2-4,TRBV20-1,.,CSAYRTGGTKNIQYF,TGCAGTGCATACCGTACTGGAGGTACCAAAAACATTCAGTACTTC
.,TRBJ2-7,TRBV3-1,.,CASSQEAREEQYF,TGTGCCAGCAGCCAAGAGGCCCGGGAGGAGCAGTACTTC
.,TRBJ2-7,TRBV5-1,few,CASSFALGQYEQYF,TGCGCCAGCAGCTTCGCTCTTGGACAGTACGAGCAGTACTTC
TRBD1,TRBJ1-1,TRBV3-1,few,CASSWSVTGEAFF,TGTGCCAGCAGCTGGAGTGTGACAGGGGAGGCTTTCTTT
.,TRBJ2-1,TRBV27,few,CASSLSANNEQFF,TGTGCCAGCAGTTTATCGGCCAACAATGAGCAGTTCTTC
.,TRBJ1-4,TRBV5-1,many,CASQTTDKRGEKLFF,TGCGCCAGTCAAACTACGGATAAAAGGGGTGAAAAACTGTTTTTT
TRBD2,TRBJ2-1,TRBV7-2,.,CASSLPLGTSGGGPSSYNEQFF,TGTGCCAGCAGCTTACCATTAGGGACTAGCGGGGGCGGACCAAGCTCCTACAATGAGCAGTTCTTC
TRBD2,TRBJ2-2,TRBV9,many,CASSGSGGTGELFF,TGTGCCAGCAGCGGTAGCGGGGGCACCGGGGAGCTGTTTTTT
.,TRBJ2-7,TRBV6-2/TRBV6-3,.,CASSSSVPGFYYEQYF,TGTGCCAGCAGCTCCTCGGTTCCGGGTTTCTACTACGAGCAGTACTTC
.,TRBJ2-1,TRBV29-1,.,CSVVGGSVSYNEQFF,TGCAGCGTTGTCGGAGGGTCCGTCTCCTACAATGAGCAGTTCTTC
.,TRBJ2-7,TRBV11-2,.,CASSFSGGQYEQYF,TGTGCCAGCAGCTTCTCCGGGGGACAGTACGAGCAGTACTTC
.,TRBJ2-7,TRBV4-3,.,CASSQAVGGTSYEQYF,TGCGCCAGCAGCCAAGCGGTAGGCGGGACCAGCTACGAGCAGTACTTC
TRBD1,TRBJ2-5,TRBV5-4,.,CASTRRDSAETQYF,TGTGCCAGCACCCGACGGGACAGTGCGGAGACCCAGTACTTC
.,TRBJ1-6,TRBV7-9,.,CASSLSQYNSPLHF,TGTGCCAGCAGCTTATCACAGTATAATTCACCCCTCCACTTT
.,TRBJ2-2,TRBV3-1,.,CASSRAGRNTGELFF,TGTGCCAGCAGCAGGGCGGGCAGAAACACCGGGGAGCTGTTTTTT
.,TRBJ2-1,TRBV7-3,few,CASSLTEGNEQFF,TGTGCCAGCAGCTTAACCGAAGGGAATGAGCAGTTCTTC
.,TRBJ1-1,TRBV29-1,.,CSVGGQVNTEAFF,TGCAGCGTTGGGGGACAAGTGAACACTGAAGCTTTCTTT
.,TRBJ2-2,TRBV20-1,few,CSALPGPGGELFF,TGCAGTGCCCTCCCCGGGCCCGGCGGGGAGCTGTTTTTT
TRBD1,TRBJ2-3,TRBV29-1,.,CSVMTDRADTQYF,TGCAGCGTGATGACAGACAGGGCGGATACGCAGTATTTT
TRBD1,TRBJ1-2,TRBV3-1,.,CASSQEGLETGESLYGYTF,TGTGCCAGCAGCCAAGAAGGGCTGGAGACAGGGGAATCCCTCTATGGCTACACCTTC
.,TRBJ2-3,TRBV3-1,few,CASSPTAELTDTQYF,TGTGCCAGCAGCCCGACTGCCGAACTCACAGATACGCAGTATTTT
.,TRBJ2-5,TRBV5-1,.,CASSRGGTAEGTQYF,TGCGCCAGCAGCCGAGGGGGGACGGCCGAGGGGACCCAGTACTTC
TRBD1,TRBJ1-2,TRBV7-6,many,CASSPRTGGYGYTF,TGTGCCAGCAGCCCGCGGACAGGGGGCTATGGCTACACCTTC
TRBD2,TRBJ2-1,TRBV7-6,.,CASSYMGGGLHNEQFF,TGTGCCAGCAGCTATATGGGCGGGGGTCTTCACAATGAGCAGTTCTTC
.,TRBJ2-1,TRBV24-1,many,CATGSSDYNEQFF,TGTGCCACCGGGAGTAGCGACTACAATGAGCAGTTCTTC
.,TRBJ2-3,TRBV5-1,.,CASSFSREFTDTQYF,TGCGCCAGCAGCTTTAGCAGGGAATTCACAGATACGCAGTATTTT
TRBD1,TRBJ2-3,TRBV19,few,CASRPSPTGVGTDTQYF,TGTGCCAGTAGACCATCACCGACAGGGGTTGGTACAGATACGCAGTATTTT
.,TRBJ2-3,TRBV3-1,few,CASSQWRHESQYF,TGTGCCAGCAGCCAATGGCGGCACGAGTCGCAGTATTTT
.,TRBJ1-3,TRBV4-2,.,CASSQDLAGSGNTIYF,TGTGCCAGCAGCCAAGATCTAGCGGGCTCTGGAAACACCATATATTTT
TRBD2,TRBJ2-7,TRBV2,.,CASSDLNQWNAGGPLSYEQYF,TGTGCCAGCAGTGACCTCAACCAGTGGAATGCGGGGGGCCCCCTCTCCTACGAGCAGTACTTC
.,TRBJ1-5,TRBV4-1,.,CASSLTWGTVQPQHF,TGCGCCAGCAGTTTAACATGGGGTACGGTTCAGCCCCAGCATTTT
TRBD2,TRBJ2-1,TRBV4-3,few,CASSQSSGRASEQFF,TGCGCCAGCAGCCAAAGTAGCGGGAGGGCCTCGGAGCAGTTCTTC
TRBD2,TRBJ2-6,TRBV6-7,.,CASLKRGPKHSGANVLTF,TGTGCCAGTTTAAAGCGGGGACCCAAACACTCTGGGGCCAACGTCCTGACTTTC
TRBD1,TRBJ2-6,TRBV3-1,.,CASSYPGQVAGANVLTF,TGTGCCAGCAGCTATCCGGGACAGGTGGCCGGGGCCAACGTCCTGACTTTC
.,TRBJ1-5,TRBV6-5,few,CASRRTGFSNQPQHF,TGTGCCAGCAGAAGGACGGGATTTAGCAATCAGCCCCAGCATTTT
.,TRBJ1-2,TRBV7-3,few,CASSLTGDPGYGYTF,TGTGCCAGCAGCTTGACGGGGGACCCGGGCTATGGCTACACCTTC
.,TRBJ2-7,TRBV7-8,few,CASSLQAPGEQYF,TGTGCCAGCAGCTTACAGGCCCCTGGCGAGCAGTACTTC
.,TRBJ1-5,TRBV2,few,CASSATGWVQPQHF,TGTGCCAGCAGTGCCACTGGGTGGGTTCAGCCCCAGCATTTT
.,TRBJ2-7,TRBV27,.,CASSFFKKGNPYEQYF,TGTGCCAGCAGTTTTTTCAAAAAAGGGAATCCCTACGAGCAGTACTTC
TRBD2,TRBJ2-7,TRBV2,.,CASRGLSRGEQYF,TGTGCCAGCAGGGGACTATCACGGGGCGAGCAGTACTTC
TRBD2,TRBJ2-2,TRBV7-6,few,CASSWTSGTNTGELFF,TGTGCCAGCAGCTGGACTAGCGGGACGAACACCGGGGAGCTGTTTTTT
TRBD1,TRBJ1-6,TRBV27,few,CASSPRDRYNSPLHF,TGTGCCAGCAGTCCCCGGGACAGGTATAATTCACCCCTCCACTTT
.,TRBJ2-3,TRBV7-9,.,CASSLVLGDTDTQYF,TGTGCCAGCAGCTTAGTTCTCGGGGACACAGATACGCAGTATTTT
TRBD1,TRBJ2-1,TRBV29-1,.,CSVGPGTGRNEQFF,TGCAGCGTTGGCCCCGGGACAGGACGAAATGAGCAGTTCTTC
.,TRBJ2-3,TRBV11-2,.,CASSLSRSTDTQYF,TGTGCCAGCAGCCTTTCACGCAGCACAGATACGCAGTATTTT
.,TRBJ2-7,TRBV9,.,CASSGLGQQYF,TGTGCCAGCAGCGGGCTGGGACAGCAGTACTTC
TRBD1,TRBJ2-3,TRBV24-1,.,CATSGAGTGKSDTKYF,TGTGCCACCAGTGGGGCCGGGACAGGGAAATCTGATACGAAGTATTTT
.,TRBJ2-7,TRBV12-3/TRBV12-4,many,CASSYGTGSYEQYF,TGTGCCAGCAGTTACGGTACAGGCTCGTACGAGCAGTACTTC
.,TRBJ2-5,TRBV7-9,many,CASSSVRTETQYF,TGTGCCAGCAGCTCCGTGAGAACAGAGACCCAGTACTTC
.,TRBJ1-2,TRBV10-3,.,CAISESRDGYTF,TGTGCCATCAGTGAGTCCAGGGATGGCTACACCTTC
.,TRBJ2-7,TRBV19,.,CASPRGKCPPLYEQYF,TGTGCCAGTCCCCGGGGAAAATGCCCCCCTCTCTACGAGCAGTACTTC